These 30 T cell receptor beta chains were all obtained from the same sample, sequenced in a study of T cell clonotyping in hematopoietic cell transplantation. TCRdb's table, derived via immunoSEQ multiplex PCR, lists solely in-frame clones and lacks some. The data contain more than 7,500 clones, roughly 85% of them singletons. The material was peripheral blood mononuclear cells, obtained 180 days after allogeneic stem cell transplant. The receptors were gathered from a female patient aged 50-59 years who had an allogeneic stem cell transplant from a related donor, so the T cells may come from the graft donor. Some clones in this sample may be carry-over from other donors' samples.

The chain has TRBV19 and TRBJ2-1, with a possible D match to TRBD2 (5 bases). CDR1 is LNHDA, CDR2 SQIVND, per germline (reference sequence). V lost 6 bases to trimming and J lost 4 bases, with 16 bases between them. CDR3 length: 15 residues. CDR3 coding DNA: TGTGCCAGTAGCACACTAGTTAGAACGTACAATGAGCAGTTCTTC. Translation: CASSTLVRTYNEQFF. The variable domain in full, completed from reference TRBV19 and TRBJ2-1, reads DGGITQSPKYLFRKEGQNVTLSCEQNLNHDAMYWYRQDPGQGLRLIYYSQIVNDFQKGDIAEGYSVSREKKESFPLTVTSAQKNPTAFYLCASSTLVRTYNEQFFGPGTRLTVL.

The chain links TRBV6-5 to TRBJ1-1; the match to TRBD1 covers 7 bases. Germline V gene sequence: CDR1 MNHEY, CDR2 SVGAGI. This CDR3 has 14 residues. The V and J ends lost 5 bases and 11 bases, in that order; junction bases with no gene match: 14. CDR3 sequence: CASSLLGTAAAAFF. The CDR3 nucleotides read TGTGCCAGCAGTCTTTTAGGGACAGCGGCGGCGGCTTTCTTT.

This chain joins TRBV11-3 and TRBJ2-1; tentatively, D is TRBD2 (6 bases). V was trimmed by 4 bases and J by 8 bases, leaving 18 bases between them. From germline, CDR1 is SGHNT and CDR2 YENEEA. The CDR3 has 15 residues. CDR3 amino acids: CASSSSDLGRHEQFF. The CDR3 coding sequence is TGTGCCAGCAGCTCTAGCGATTTGGGGAGACATGAGCAGTTCTTC. Together with reference TRBV11-3 and TRBJ2-1, the CDR3 gives the full variable domain: EAGVVQSPRYKIIEKKQPVAFWCNPISGHNTLYWYLQNLGQGPELLIRYENEEAVDDSQLPKDRFSAERLKGVDSTLKIQPAELGDSAVYLCASSSSDLGRHEQFFGPGTRLTVL.

V gene TRBV4-1 combines with J gene TRBJ2-5, with D hard to call. This CDR3 is 14 amino acids long. CDR1 and CDR2 (germline): MGHRA, YSYEKL. The V and J ends lost 1 base and 1 base respectively, with 7 bases between them. This chain's CDR3 is CASSQGWAQETQYF. The CDR3 region has the DNA TGCGCCAGCAGCCAAGGGTGGGCCCAAGAGACCCAGTACTTC.

The chain links TRBV9 to TRBJ1-1, with D possibly matching TRBD1 (6 bases). Trimming took off 3 bases at V and 8 bases at J, with 14 bases between the two ends. The CDR3 contains 13 residues. CDR1 and CDR2 from the germline V gene are SGDLS and YYNGEE. The CDR3: CASSEGGIAEAFF. CDR3 nucleotides: TGTGCCAGCAGCGAGGGGGGAATTGCGGAAGCTTTCTTT.

The V and J genes are TRBV30 and TRBJ1-5; D is undetermined. The germline V gene has CDR1 GTSNPN and CDR2 SVGIG (reference sequence). V was clipped by 0 bases and J by 7 bases, with 10 bases between them. The CDR3 consists of 13 residues. This chain's CDR3 is CAWSVKGIQPQHF. As DNA, the CDR3 is TGTGCCTGGAGTGTGAAGGGAATACAGCCCCAGCATTTT.

This clone has just a few counts. This chain links TRBV27 with TRBJ2-2; TRBD2 agrees at 9 bases. CDR1 MNHEY and CDR2 SMNVEV come from the germline V gene (reference sequence). The CDR3 is made up of 15 amino acids. Trimming took 7 bases from V and 5 from J; bases not matched to a gene: 8. The CDR3 protein is CASTLRGGRTGELFF. The DNA for the CDR3 is TGTGCCAGCACTCTGCGGGGGGGCCGAACCGGGGAGCTGTTTTTT.

This chain links TRBV23-1 with TRBJ2-3; D may be TRBD2 (7 bases). TRBV23-1 is placed among ORFs of uncertain function. This CDR3 contains 16 residues. Between the trimmed V and J ends, which lost 0 bases and 2 bases, there was a span of 12 bases. CDR3 in DNA: TGCGCCAGCAGTCAATCTGGGGGGGGCAACACAGATACGCAGTATTTT. Its protein product is CASSQSGGGNTDTQYF.

This clone was found a few times. J is TRBJ1-2 and V is TRBV29-1; possibly TRBD1 for D (5 bases). Trimming took off 8 bases at V and 6 bases at J, with 19 bases between the two ends. CDR1 and CDR2 from the germline V gene are SQVTM and ANQGSEA. The CDR3 has 13 amino acids. The CDR3 sequence: CSHEGEFGDGYTF. In nucleotides, the CDR3 is TGCAGCCATGAAGGGGAATTCGGGGATGGCTACACCTTC. Looking up the rest from reference TRBV29-1 and TRBJ1-2 gives the full variable domain: SAVISQKPSRDICQRGTSLTIQCQVDSQVTMMFWYRQQPGQSLTLIATANQGSEATYESGFVIDKFPISRPNLTFSTLTVSNMSPEDSSIYLCSHEGEFGDGYTFGSGTRLTVV.

This chain joins TRBV6-5 and TRBJ2-3; no firm D call. This CDR3 has 13 amino acids. The germline V gene has CDR1 MNHEY and CDR2 SVGAGI. V lost 5 bases and J lost 4, with 10 bases in between. The CDR3 loop is CASSPTGADTQYF. The DNA for the CDR3 is TGTGCCAGCAGTCCAACGGGTGCAGATACGCAGTATTTT.

This rearrangement joins TRBV28 to TRBJ2-7; D uncertain. CDR3 length equals 16 residues. Germline CDR1 reads MDHEN; CDR2 reads SYDVKM. Trimming left V 1 base short and J 7 bases short, with 20 bases between. The CDR3 sequence: CASSLSDSGLIEEQYF. In nucleotides, the CDR3 is TGTGCCAGCAGTTTATCCGACTCTGGCCTCATTGAAGAGCAGTACTTC.

This clone was found once. V usage is TRBV9 and J usage is TRBJ1-1, with 7 bases fitting TRBD1. Germline assignment: CDR1 SGDLS and CDR2 YYNGEE. Trimming took 5 bases from V and 4 from J; bases not matched to a gene: 11. The CDR3 is 15 amino acids. CDR3 region: CASSVTGTVPTEAFF. CDR3 DNA sequence: TGTGCCAGCAGTGTAACCGGGACAGTTCCCACTGAAGCTTTCTTT.

The chain joins TRBV9 to TRBJ2-2; D is possibly TRBD2 (6 bases). The V and J ends lost 4 bases and 5 bases respectively, with 12 bases between them. The germline V gene has CDR1 SGDLS and CDR2 YYNGEE. This CDR3 comprises 14 residues. This CDR3 reads CASSSRRGTGELFF. The CDR3 DNA follows: TGTGCCAGCAGCTCCCGCCGGGGGACCGGGGAGCTGTTTTTT. The full variable domain, in which reference TRBV9 and TRBJ2-2 provide the parts outside the CDR3, is DSGVTQTPKHLITATGQRVTLRCSPRSGDLSVYWYQQSLDQGLQFLIQYYNGEERAKGNILERFSAQQFPDLHSELNLSSLELGDSALYFCASSSRRGTGELFFGEGSRLTVL.

This chain connects TRBV6-5 to TRBJ2-6; the match to TRBD1 covers 8 bases. Germline CDR1 is MNHEY and CDR2 is SVGAGI. V lost 9 bases to trimming and J lost 0 bases; unmatched junction nucleotides: 4. The CDR3 sequence is 15 residues long. The CDR3 loop is CARGTGLSGANVLTF. DNA of the CDR3: TGTGCCAGGGGGACAGGCCTCTCTGGGGCCAACGTCCTGACTTTC.

This chain uses TRBV28 with TRBJ2-3; tentatively, D is TRBD2 (6 bases). Deletions cut 6 bases from V and 0 bases from J, with 16 bases between. The CDR3 length is 16 residues. CDR1 and CDR2 (germline): MDHEN, SYDVKM. CDR3 nucleotide sequence: TGTGCCAGCAGCCTTGGTCCTAGCGAGAGCACAGATACGCAGTATTTT. Encoded protein: CASSLGPSESTDTQYF.

This clone was detected only a few times. The J gene is TRBJ1-5, the V gene TRBV4-1; 9 bases agree with TRBD1. Germline trimming cut 3 bases from V and 2 bases from J; bases unmatched to any gene: 5. Looked up from germline, CDR1 is MGHRA and CDR2 is YSYEKL. This CDR3 comprises 16 residues. DNA for the CDR3: TGCGCCAGCAGCCAGCAGGACAGGGGAGGCAATCAGCCCCAGCATTTT. It yields the protein CASSQQDRGGNQPQHF.

The CDR3 DNA follows: TGCAGCGTATCATACAGCTTGCATAATGAAAAACTGTTTTTT. Its protein product is CSVSYSLHNEKLFF. The genes are TRBV29-1 and TRBJ1-4, with D hard to call. Looked up from germline, CDR1 is SQVTM and CDR2 is ANQGSEA. Trimming left V 6 bases short and J 4 bases short, with 15 bases between. The CDR3 consists of 14 residues.

The chain combines TRBV5-1 with TRBJ1-4, with TRBD1 as a possible D gene (5 bases). Germline CDR1 is SGHRS and CDR2 is YFSETQ. Trimming shortened V by 0 bases and J by 7 bases, and 13 bases separated the two germline ends. CDR3 length equals 15 residues. CDR3 in amino acids: CASSLEQGASEKLFF. In nucleotides, the CDR3 is TGCGCCAGCAGCTTGGAACAAGGGGCGAGTGAAAAACTGTTTTTT.

This chain connects TRBV6-1 to TRBJ1-6; 11 nucleotides agree with TRBD1. After removal of 10 bases from V and 8 bases from J, the junction contained 4 bases not matched to a gene. The CDR3 covers 13 residues. Germline CDR1 is MNHNS and CDR2 is SASEGT. DNA of the CDR3: TGTGCCACGGGACAGGGGGATCATTCACCCCTCCACTTT. Translating it yields CATGQGDHSPLHF.

V is TRBV28 and J is TRBJ2-1, with D possibly being TRBD1 (6 bases). This CDR3 region has 15 residues. Germline CDR1 MDHEN, CDR2 SYDVKM. Trimming took 3 bases from V and 3 from J, leaving 12 bases between them. CDR3 sequence (DNA): TGTGCCAGCAGTTTTGACGCCAGGGGCTACAATGAGCAGTTCTTC. It is translated as CASSFDARGYNEQFF. Based on the CDR3 plus reference TRBV28 and TRBJ2-1, the full variable domain is DVKVTQSSRYLVKRTGEKVFLECVQDMDHENMFWYRQDPGLGLRLIYFSYDVKMKEKGDIPEGYSVSREKKERFSLILESASTNQTSMYLCASSFDARGYNEQFFGPGTRLTVL.

The rearrangement links TRBV6-6 to TRBJ2-3; no definite D call. V was shortened by 1 base and J by 2 bases, with 7 bases between the two germline ends. Germline-derived CDR1 and CDR2 are MNHNY and SVGAGI (reference sequence). CDR3 size: 14 residues. CDR3 sequence reads: CASSYFGYTDTQYF. CDR3 coding DNA: TGTGCCAGCAGTTACTTCGGCTACACAGATACGCAGTATTTT.

The chain couples TRBV7-8 to TRBJ2-3; a weak D match, TRBD2 (5 bases). Germline V lookup: CDR1 SGHVS, CDR2 FQNEAQ. The CDR3 spans 16 residues. V was trimmed by 2 bases and J by 1 base, leaving 13 bases between them. The CDR3 DNA reads TGTGCCAGCAGCTTATTGGGGAGCAGTGGCACAGATACGCAGTATTTT. Its translation is CASSLLGSSGTDTQYF.

The chain links TRBV7-8 to TRBJ1-1, with D unresolved. The germline CDR1 and CDR2 sequences are SGHVS and FQNEAQ. V was cut by 3 bases and J by 0 bases, with 14 bases left in between. The CDR3 is 16 residues long. The CDR3 nucleotides are TGTGCCAGCAGCTTTCAACGCCGTCCTATGAACACTGAAGCTTTCTTT. It is translated as CASSFQRRPMNTEAFF.

The V gene is TRBV4-3, the J gene TRBJ2-3; TRBD2 agrees at 10 bases. Germline V CDR1 and CDR2: LGHNA, YSLEER. V gave up 5 bases and J gave up 5 bases; unmatched junction bases: 10. The CDR3 runs 16 residues. CDR3: CASSLDKRGGLDTQYF. As DNA, the CDR3 is TGCGCCAGCAGCTTAGATAAGCGGGGGGGCCTAGATACGCAGTATTTT.

The CDR3 DNA sequence: TGTGCCAGCAGCGAACATCGGGGGGGGGTCGCCTATAATTCACCCCTCCACTTT. Translating gives CASSEHRGGVAYNSPLHF. The chain couples TRBV2 to TRBJ1-6, with D possibly being TRBD1 (5 bases). This CDR3 contains 18 residues. V was cut by 6 bases and J by 2 bases, with 20 bases left in between. Germline values: CDR1 SNHLY, CDR2 FYNNEI.

This clone appeared a few times. The chain recombines TRBV2 with TRBJ2-7; D possibly matches TRBD1 or TRBD2 (5 bases each). The V gene lost 5 bases and the J gene lost 6 bases, with 20 bases spanning the gap. Germline V gives CDR1 SNHLY, CDR2 FYNNEI. The length of the CDR3 is 15 residues. The CDR3: CASSPGPRSGSEQYF. The CDR3 DNA reads as TGTGCCAGCAGTCCGGGACCGAGGAGTGGTTCCGAGCAGTACTTC.

This clone was counted only a few times. This chain connects TRBV7-2 to TRBJ2-7; possible D gene TRBD2, 7 bases. With 0 bases removed from V and 6 bases from J, the gap between germline ends came to 12 bases. CDR3 length: 14 residues. Per the germline V gene, CDR1 is SGHTA and CDR2 is FQGNSA. The CDR3 sequence: CASSLAGGASEQYF. The CDR3 DNA reads TGTGCCAGCAGCTTAGCGGGGGGGGCCTCCGAGCAGTACTTC.

This clone occurred a few times. The V call is TRBV18, the J call TRBJ2-7; TRBD1 might be the D (5 bases). V lost 5 bases and J 2 bases, leaving 13 bases between the germline ends. The CDR3 runs 14 residues. Germline V CDR1 and CDR2: KGHSH, LQKENI. CDR3 nucleotides: TGTGCCAGCTCAACAGGCCCAACTACCTACGAGCAGTACTTC. This sequence encodes CASSTGPTTYEQYF.

This chain links TRBV19 with TRBJ2-7; 10 positions agree with TRBD1. CDR1 and CDR2 from the germline V gene are LNHDA and SQIVND (reference sequence). V was pared by 6 bases and J by 0 bases, with 5 bases of the junction left unmatched. The CDR3 loop spans 15 amino acids. CDR3 sequence: CASRTDRGNSYEQYF. CDR3 bases: TGTGCCAGTAGGACGGACAGGGGGAACTCCTACGAGCAGTACTTC.

This rearrangement joins TRBV6-6 to TRBJ2-7; 9 nucleotides match TRBD1. The V segment lost 5 bases and the J segment 0 bases; nucleotides outside the gene matches: 5. CDR3 length equals 15 residues. Germline V gives CDR1 MNHNY, CDR2 SVGAGI (reference sequence). The CDR3: CASSGPGQGSYEQYF. Here the CDR3 DNA reads TGTGCCAGCAGTGGACCGGGACAGGGCTCCTACGAGCAGTACTTC.